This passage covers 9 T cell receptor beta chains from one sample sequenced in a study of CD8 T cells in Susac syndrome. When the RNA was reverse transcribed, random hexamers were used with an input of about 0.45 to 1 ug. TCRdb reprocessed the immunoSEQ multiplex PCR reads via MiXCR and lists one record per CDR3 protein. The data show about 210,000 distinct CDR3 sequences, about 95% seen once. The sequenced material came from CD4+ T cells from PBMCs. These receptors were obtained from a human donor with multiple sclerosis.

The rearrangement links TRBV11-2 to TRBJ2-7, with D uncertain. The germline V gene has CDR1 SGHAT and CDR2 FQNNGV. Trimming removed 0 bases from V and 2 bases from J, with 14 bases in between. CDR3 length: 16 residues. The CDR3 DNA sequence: TGTGCCAGCAGCTTAGATCGTACGGGTTTCCCCTACGAGCAGTACTTC. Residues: CASSLDRTGFPYEQYF.

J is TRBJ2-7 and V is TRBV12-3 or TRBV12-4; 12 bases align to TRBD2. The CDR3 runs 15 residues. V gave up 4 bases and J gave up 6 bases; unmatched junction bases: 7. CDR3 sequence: CASSSRRLAGVEQYF. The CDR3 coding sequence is TGTGCCAGCAGTTCAAGAAGACTAGCGGGAGTCGAGCAGTACTTC.

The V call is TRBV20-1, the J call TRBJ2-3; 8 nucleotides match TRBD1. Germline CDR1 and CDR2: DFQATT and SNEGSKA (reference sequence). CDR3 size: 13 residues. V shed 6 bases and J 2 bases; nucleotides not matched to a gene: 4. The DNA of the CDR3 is TGCAGTGCCGGGGACAGGAACACAGATACGCAGTATTTT. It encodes CSAGDRNTDTQYF.

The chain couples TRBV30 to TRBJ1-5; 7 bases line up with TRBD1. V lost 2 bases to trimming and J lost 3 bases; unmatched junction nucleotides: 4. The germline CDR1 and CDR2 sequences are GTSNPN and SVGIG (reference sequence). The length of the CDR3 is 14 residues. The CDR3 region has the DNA TGTGCCTGGAGTCGACAGGGTCCCAATCAGCCCCAGCATTTT. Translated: CAWSRQGPNQPQHF.

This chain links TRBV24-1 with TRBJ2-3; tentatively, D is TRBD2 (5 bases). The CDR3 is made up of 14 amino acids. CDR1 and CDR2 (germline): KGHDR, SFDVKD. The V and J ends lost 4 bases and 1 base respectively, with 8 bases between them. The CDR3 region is CATSEPGGTDTQYF. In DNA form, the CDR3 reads TGTGCCACCAGTGAACCCGGGGGCACAGATACGCAGTATTTT.

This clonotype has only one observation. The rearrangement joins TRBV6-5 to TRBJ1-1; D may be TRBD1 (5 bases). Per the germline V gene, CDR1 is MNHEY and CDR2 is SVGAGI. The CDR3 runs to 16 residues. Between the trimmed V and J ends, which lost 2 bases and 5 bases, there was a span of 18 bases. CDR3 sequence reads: CASSYGLLGTGTEAFF. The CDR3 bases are TGTGCCAGCAGTTACGGATTATTAGGGACCGGGACTGAAGCTTTCTTT.

CDR3 sequence (DNA): TGCAGTGCTAGGAATACTGACAGGGCTACAACTAATGAAAAACTGTTTTTT. It encodes CSARNTDRATTNEKLFF. The V and J genes are TRBV20-1 and TRBJ1-4, with 7 positions matching TRBD1. CDR3 size: 17 residues. J gave up 0 bases and V 3 bases, and 10 bases lay outside the gene matches. The V gene's germline CDR1 is DFQATT and CDR2 SNEGSKA (reference sequence).

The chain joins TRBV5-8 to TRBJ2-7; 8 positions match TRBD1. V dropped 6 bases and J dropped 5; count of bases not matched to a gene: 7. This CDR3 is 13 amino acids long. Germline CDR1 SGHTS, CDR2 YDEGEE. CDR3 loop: CASTLWTGNEQYF. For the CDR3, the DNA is TGTGCCAGCACACTTTGGACAGGGAACGAGCAGTACTTC.

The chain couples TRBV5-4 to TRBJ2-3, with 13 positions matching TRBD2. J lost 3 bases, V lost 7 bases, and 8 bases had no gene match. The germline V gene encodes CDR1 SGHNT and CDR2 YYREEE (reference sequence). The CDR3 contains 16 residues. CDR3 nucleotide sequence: TGTGCCAGCGCTACCGGGACTAGCGGGATAACAGATACGCAGTATTTT. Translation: CASATGTSGITDTQYF.